Listed below are T cell receptor beta chains from one sample, sequenced in a study of human T cells and chemical hapten exposure. TCRdb reprocessed the RACE reads with MiXCR, giving one entry per CDR3 protein. Of some 70,000 distinct CDR3 sequences detected, 9.5% to 13% appear once; the ten largest clones hold 4.5% to 5.5%. The sequenced sample was whole blood, obtained in connection with sensitization to the hapten diphenylcyclopropenone (DPC). The receptors originated from a woman aged 50 to 60 with alopecia areata. Some clones in this sample may be carry-over from other donors' samples. Each CDR3 is given with its conserved first and last residue. A D gene is named only where the DNA matches it firmly. The listing skips clone size in some rows; elsewhere it reads once, few, many or a size class.

D	V	size	J	CDR3	DNA
-	TRBV29-1	many	TRBJ1-1	CSVLSTEAFF	TGCAGCGTTCTGAGCACTGAAGCTTTCTTT
-	TRBV18	few	TRBJ1-6	CASSPRTARGDSPLHF	TGTGCCAGCTCACCGCGCACCGCCCGAGGGGATTCACCCCTCCACTTT
-	TRBV3-1	-	TRBJ1-2	CASSQDLLNYGYTF	TGTGCCAGCAGCCAAGATCTCCTTAACTATGGCTACACCTTC
TRBD2	TRBV29-1	many	TRBJ2-5	CSVELAGGAETQYF	TGCAGCGTTGAACTAGCGGGAGGAGCGGAGACCCAGTACTTC
-	TRBV24-1	many	TRBJ2-3	CATSDNRDGEKRYF	TGTGCCACCAGTGATAACCGGGACGGAGAAAAGAGATATTTT
-	TRBV29-1	many	TRBJ2-7	CSVVSPLIREQYF	TGCAGCGTTGTTTCCCCGTTAATACGCGAGCAGTACTTC
-	TRBV5-5	many	TRBJ2-7	CASSPPPGTVTYEQYF	TGTGCCAGCAGCCCACCGCCCGGGACGGTGACCTACGAGCAGTACTTC
-	TRBV7-2	many	TRBJ1-1	CASSFQGNAEAFF	TGTGCCAGCAGCTTTCAGGGGAACGCTGAAGCTTTCTTT
-	TRBV24-1	-	TRBJ2-3	CATSDLRAGETDTQYF	TGTGCCACCAGTGATTTGCGGGCAGGGGAGACAGATACGCAGTATTTT
TRBD2	TRBV3-1	many	TRBJ2-1	CASSQNLAGGFNEQFF	TGTGCCAGCAGCCAGAATCTAGCGGGGGGCTTCAATGAGCAGTTCTTC
TRBD2	TRBV3-1	-	TRBJ2-3	CASSQQIAGGGTDTQYF	TGTGCCAGCAGCCAGCAAATAGCGGGAGGGGGAACAGATACGCAGTATTTT
-	TRBV6-5	-	TRBJ2-3	CASSPGKVSGASTDTQYF	TGTGCCAGCAGTCCGGGTAAGGTGAGCGGTGCTAGCACAGATACGCAGTATTTT
TRBD1	TRBV28	-	TRBJ1-6	CASSLPQGAANSPLHF	TGCGCCAGCAGTTTACCCCAGGGGGCCGCGAATTCACCCCTCCACTTT
TRBD1	TRBV4-1	-	TRBJ1-3	CASSIGQGASGNTIYF	TGCGCCAGCAGCATCGGACAGGGGGCCTCTGGAAACACCATATATTTT
-	TRBV20-1	many	TRBJ2-5	CSIKYQETQYF	TGCAGTATAAAGTACCAAGAGACCCAGTACTTC
-	TRBV5-4	few	TRBJ2-5	CASSPRTAEETQYF	TGTGCCAGCAGCCCGCGGACAGCGGAAGAGACCCAGTACTTC
-	TRBV2	few	TRBJ2-5	CASGETQYF	TGTGCCAGCGGAGAGACCCAGTACTTC
-	TRBV20-1	many	TRBJ2-2	CSARQNTGELFF	TGCAGTGCTAGACAGAACACCGGGGAGCTGTTTTTT
TRBD1	TRBV6-2/TRBV6-3	few	TRBJ2-7	CASRDRVYEQYF	TGTGCCAGCCGGGACAGAGTCTACGAGCAGTACTTC
-	TRBV5-1	many	TRBJ2-6	CASSFGSSGANVLTF	TGCGCCAGCAGCTTCGGATCCTCTGGGGCCAACGTCCTGACTTTC
-	TRBV4-1	-	TRBJ1-2	CASSQSSNYGYTF	TGCGCCAGCAGCCAAAGTTCCAACTATGGCTACACCTTC
-	TRBV13	-	TRBJ1-2	CASSLHSPNYGYTF	TGTGCCAGCAGCTTACACAGTCCTAACTATGGCTACACCTTC
-	TRBV7-2	few	TRBJ2-3	CASSLARDWGDTQYF	TGTGCCAGCAGCTTAGCGCGGGACTGGGGAGATACGCAGTATTTT
-	TRBV19	many	TRBJ1-5	CASSFGLGQPQHF	TGTGCCAGTAGTTTTGGCTTAGGCCAGCCCCAGCATTTT
-	TRBV12-3/TRBV12-4	few	TRBJ2-3	CASSFEIPSTDTQYF	TGTGCCAGCAGTTTTGAAATACCTAGCACAGATACGCAGTATTTT
-	TRBV28	many	TRBJ2-3	CASSLAAAGQADTQYF	TGTGCCAGCAGTTTAGCGGCAGCGGGACAAGCAGATACGCAGTATTTT
-	TRBV7-2	-	TRBJ2-3	CASSLATGAGTDTQYF	TGTGCCAGCAGCTTGGCTACCGGGGCGGGAACAGATACGCAGTATTTT
-	TRBV28	-	TRBJ2-7	CASTRTVSYEQYF	TGTGCCAGCACCCGGACAGTTTCCTACGAGCAGTACTTC
-	TRBV30	many	TRBJ2-1	CAWSVLGSSSYNEQFF	TGTGCCTGGAGTGTACTGGGCTCTAGCTCCTACAATGAGCAGTTCTTC
-	TRBV6-1	few	TRBJ1-5	CASSEWGGNQPQHF	TGTGCCAGCAGTGAATGGGGAGGCAATCAGCCCCAGCATTTT
TRBD2	TRBV12-3/TRBV12-4	few	TRBJ2-7	CASSLELAGGREQYF	TGTGCCAGCAGTTTAGAGTTAGCGGGAGGCAGGGAGCAGTACTTC
-	TRBV11-1	-	TRBJ2-5	CASSWRRGETQYF	TGTGCCAGCAGCTGGCGGCGGGGAGAGACCCAGTACTTC
TRBD1	TRBV27	many	TRBJ2-1	CASSWTGGNEQFF	TGTGCCAGCAGCTGGACAGGGGGTAATGAGCAGTTCTTC
TRBD1	TRBV7-9	many	TRBJ1-5	CASSPTTGDQPQHF	TGTGCCAGCAGCCCAACCACAGGGGACCAGCCCCAGCATTTT
TRBD1	TRBV7-2	many	TRBJ1-6	CASRLKGTGTGSSPLHF	TGTGCCAGCAGACTTAAAGGGACCGGGACAGGGAGTTCACCCCTCCACTTT
TRBD2	TRBV11-3	few	TRBJ2-7	CASSSSGSSYEQYF	TGTGCCAGCAGCTCTAGCGGGAGCTCCTACGAGCAGTACTTC
-	TRBV29-1	many	TRBJ2-7	CSATERIGSYEQYF	TGCAGCGCCACCGAACGGATCGGGTCCTACGAGCAGTACTTC
TRBD1	TRBV12-3/TRBV12-4	-	TRBJ2-7	CASSGDRGQYF	TGTGCCAGCAGTGGTGACAGGGGGCAGTACTTC
TRBD2	TRBV12-3/TRBV12-4	-	TRBJ2-1	CASSFTSGSGEQFF	TGTGCCAGCAGTTTTACCAGCGGGAGCGGTGAGCAGTTCTTC
-	TRBV7-9	many	TRBJ1-1	CATTDETPADTEAFF	TGTGCCACCACCGATGAGACCCCCGCCGACACTGAAGCTTTCTTT
TRBD2	TRBV5-1	-	TRBJ2-5	CASSVTSGETQYF	TGCGCCAGCAGCGTTACTAGCGGAGAGACCCAGTACTTC
TRBD1	TRBV5-1	-	TRBJ1-1	CASSSTGVRAEAFF	TGCGCCAGCAGCTCGACAGGGGTGAGGGCTGAAGCTTTCTTT
-	TRBV29-1	many	TRBJ1-4	CSVTRGATNEKLFF	TGCAGCGTGACAAGGGGGGCGACTAATGAAAAACTGTTTTTT
-	TRBV20-1	few	TRBJ1-1	CSAEGQTHLNTEAFF	TGCAGTGCTGAGGGACAAACCCACCTGAACACTGAAGCTTTCTTT
-	TRBV7-9	-	TRBJ1-1	CASSLSGESEAFF	TGTGCCAGCAGCTTATCAGGGGAGTCTGAAGCTTTCTTT
-	TRBV28	many	TRBJ1-5	CASTHEMVATSNQPQHF	TGTGCCAGCACCCATGAAATGGTGGCGACTAGCAATCAGCCCCAGCATTTT
TRBD2	TRBV29-1	many	TRBJ2-1	CSVTSGRGGSYNEQFF	TGCAGCGTTACTAGCGGGAGAGGTGGCTCCTACAATGAGCAGTTCTTC
-	TRBV5-6	-	TRBJ1-2	CASSLPREPYGYTF	TGTGCCAGCAGTCTGCCCAGGGAGCCCTATGGCTACACCTTC